These 5 T cell receptor beta chains share one sample of origin, sequenced in a study of blood T cell repertoires in COVID-19. This table comes from immunoSEQ multiplex PCR, and its TCRdb copy is limited to in-frame clones, with some not included. Found here are about 80,000 clones, about 87% of them singletons; the top ten hold under 7.5%. Sequenced: peripheral blood. The receptors derive from an elderly woman with acute or convalescent COVID-19.

The chain is built from TRBV9 and TRBJ2-1, with 11 bases aligning to TRBD2. This CDR3 contains 16 residues. Germline values: CDR1 SGDLS, CDR2 YYNGEE. The J segment lost 6 bases and the V segment lost 4 bases, leaving 9 bases of the junction unmatched. The CDR3: CASSQQPSGRINEQFF. The CDR3, as DNA: TGTGCCAGCAGCCAGCAACCTAGCGGGAGGATCAATGAGCAGTTCTTC. Based on the CDR3 plus reference TRBV9 and TRBJ2-1, the full variable domain is DSGVTQTPKHLITATGQRVTLRCSPRSGDLSVYWYQQSLDQGLQFLIQYYNGEERAKGNILERFSAQQFPDLHSELNLSSLELGDSALYFCASSQQPSGRINEQFFGPGTRLTVL.

The chain links TRBV10-3 to TRBJ1-6, with TRBD1 matching over 8 bases. Trimming took 11 bases from V and 6 from J; bases not matched to a gene: 12. This CDR3 has 15 residues. The germline CDR1 and CDR2 sequences are ENHRY and SYGVKD. CDR3 sequence: CASGTSGQVNSPLHF. CDR3 DNA: TGTGCCTCGGGAACGTCGGGACAGGTTAATTCACCCCTCCACTTT.

The chain joins TRBV15 to TRBJ1-1; perhaps TRBD1 as D (5 bases). Germline V CDR1 and CDR2: LNHNV, YYDKDF (reference sequence). CDR3 size: 15 residues. V lost 0 bases and J lost 3, with 11 bases in between. In DNA form, the CDR3 reads TGTGCCACCAGCAGAGATTCCAGGGTCGACACTGAAGCTTTCTTT. Protein product: CATSRDSRVDTEAFF.

This chain links TRBV5-1 with TRBJ2-1, with TRBD2 matching over 7 bases. In germline, CDR1 is SGHRS, CDR2 YFSETQ. Unmatched junction bases numbered 11, after V lost 3 bases and J lost 8 bases. This CDR3 spans 15 amino acids. CDR3 bases: TGCGCCAGCAGCTGGACTAGTGGGAGGTTCGATGAGCAGTTCTTC. It yields the protein CASSWTSGRFDEQFF.

This sequence joins TRBV10-1 and TRBJ2-2; 11 nucleotides agree with TRBD1. CDR3 length: 14 amino acids. J gave up 13 bases and V 5 bases, and 9 bases lay outside the gene matches. The V gene's germline CDR1 is WNHNN and CDR2 SYGVQD (reference sequence). DNA of the CDR3: TGCGCCAGCAGTCACCCGGGGACAGGGGGTAGGCTGTTTTTT. This sequence encodes CASSHPGTGGRLFF.